This T cell receptor (beta chain) was documented in a study of cytomegalovirus exposure and HLA in healthy donors. Study results and limitations: Donor immune exposure was known only as CMV serostatus. Accurate predictions that matched the HLA-A and HLA-B alleles of most subjects were reportedly made from TCR beta sequences. In a later analysis, the majority of CMV-associated beta chains seemingly showed HLA restriction.

The study ran its PCR with 60 Vbeta and 13 Jbeta primers. Generated by immunoSEQ multiplex PCR, the TCRdb table keeps only in-frame clones and is missing some. The table has about 120,000 clones, around four fifths seen once. About this clone: No antigen is known for it.

Deletions cut 5 bases from V and 3 bases from J, with 9 bases between. Germline assignment: CDR1 SGHRS and CDR2 YFSETQ. The CDR3 loop spans 13 amino acids. The V call is TRBV5-1, the J call TRBJ1-3; maybe TRBD1 (5 bases). The sequence was obtained from a female donor in good health and CMV-seronegative. Sequencing input: PBMCs. The CDR3 DNA reads as TGCGCCAGCAGACAGGTATTTGGAAACACCATATATTTT. It codes for CASRQVFGNTIYF.